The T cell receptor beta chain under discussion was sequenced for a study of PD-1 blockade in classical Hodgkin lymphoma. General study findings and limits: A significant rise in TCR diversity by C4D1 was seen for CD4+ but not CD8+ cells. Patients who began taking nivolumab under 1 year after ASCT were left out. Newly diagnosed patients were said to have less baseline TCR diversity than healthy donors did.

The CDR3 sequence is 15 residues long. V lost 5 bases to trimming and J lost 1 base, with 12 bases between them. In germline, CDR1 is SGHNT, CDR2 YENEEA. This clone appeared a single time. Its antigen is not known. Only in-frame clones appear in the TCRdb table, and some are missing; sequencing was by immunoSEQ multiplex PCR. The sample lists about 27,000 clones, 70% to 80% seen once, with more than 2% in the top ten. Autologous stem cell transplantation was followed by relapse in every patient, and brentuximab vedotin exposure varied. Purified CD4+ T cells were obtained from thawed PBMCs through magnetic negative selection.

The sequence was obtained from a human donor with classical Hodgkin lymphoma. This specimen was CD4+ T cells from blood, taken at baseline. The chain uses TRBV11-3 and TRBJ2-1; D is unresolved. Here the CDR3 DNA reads TGTGCCAGCAGCAAGCAAGGGTCTTCCTACAATGAGCAGTTCTTC. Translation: CASSKQGSSYNEQFF.